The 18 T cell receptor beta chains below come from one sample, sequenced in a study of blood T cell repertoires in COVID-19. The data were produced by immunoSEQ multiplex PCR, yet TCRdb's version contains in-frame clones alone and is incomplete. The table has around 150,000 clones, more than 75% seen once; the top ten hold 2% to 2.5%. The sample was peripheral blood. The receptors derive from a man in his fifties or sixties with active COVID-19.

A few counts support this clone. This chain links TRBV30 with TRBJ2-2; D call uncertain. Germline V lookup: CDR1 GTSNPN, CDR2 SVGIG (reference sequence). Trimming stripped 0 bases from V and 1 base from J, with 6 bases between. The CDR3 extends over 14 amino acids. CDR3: CAWSVARNTGELFF. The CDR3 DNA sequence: TGTGCCTGGAGTGTAGCGCGGAACACCGGGGAGCTGTTTTTT.

The CDR3 DNA reads TGCGCCAGCAGCTTGTCGGGGGAGGGCACCGGGGAGCTGTTTTTT. The encoded protein is CASSLSGEGTGELFF. The chain is built from TRBV5-1 and TRBJ2-2, with 7 bases that match TRBD2. The CDR3 has 15 residues. V gave up 1 base and J gave up 4 bases; unmatched junction bases: 4. Looked up from germline, CDR1 is SGHRS and CDR2 is YFSETQ.

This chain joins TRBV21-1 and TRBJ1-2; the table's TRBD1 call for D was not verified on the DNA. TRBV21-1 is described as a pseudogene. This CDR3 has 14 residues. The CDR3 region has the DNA TGTGCCAGCTGGAGTCAGACACAGGGGGATGGCTACACCTTC. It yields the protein CASWSQTQGDGYTF.

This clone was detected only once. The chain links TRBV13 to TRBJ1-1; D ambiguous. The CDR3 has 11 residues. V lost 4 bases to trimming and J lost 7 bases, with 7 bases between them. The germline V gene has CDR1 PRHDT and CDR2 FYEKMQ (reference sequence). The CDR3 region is CASSSYYEAFF. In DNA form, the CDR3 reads TGTGCCAGCAGCTCCTACTATGAAGCTTTCTTT.

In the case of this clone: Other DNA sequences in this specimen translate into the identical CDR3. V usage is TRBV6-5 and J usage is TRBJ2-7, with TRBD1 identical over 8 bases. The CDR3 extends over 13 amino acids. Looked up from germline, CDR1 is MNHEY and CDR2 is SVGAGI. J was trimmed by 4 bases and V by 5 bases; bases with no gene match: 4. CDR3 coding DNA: TGTGCCAGCAGTCCCGGGACAGGTTACGAGCAGTACTTC. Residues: CASSPGTGYEQYF.

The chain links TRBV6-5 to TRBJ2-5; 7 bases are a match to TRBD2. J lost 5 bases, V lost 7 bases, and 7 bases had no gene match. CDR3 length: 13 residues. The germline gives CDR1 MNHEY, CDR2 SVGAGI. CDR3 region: CASNLGGMETQYF. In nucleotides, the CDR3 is TGTGCCAGCAACCTCGGGGGGATGGAGACCCAGTACTTC.

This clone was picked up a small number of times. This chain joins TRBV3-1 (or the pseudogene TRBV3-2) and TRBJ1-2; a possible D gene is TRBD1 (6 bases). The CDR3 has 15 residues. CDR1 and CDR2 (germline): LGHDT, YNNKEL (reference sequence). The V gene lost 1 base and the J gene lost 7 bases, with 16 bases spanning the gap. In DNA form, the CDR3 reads TGTGCCAGCAGCCAAGTTTCGGGGGGCATTGGTGGCTACACCTTC. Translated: CASSQVSGGIGGYTF.

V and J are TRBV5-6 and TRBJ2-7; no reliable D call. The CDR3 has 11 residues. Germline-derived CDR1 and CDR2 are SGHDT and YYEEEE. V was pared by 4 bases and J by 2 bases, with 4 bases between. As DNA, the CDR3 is TGTGCCAGCAGCCTTACCTACGAGCAGTACTTC. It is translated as CASSLTYEQYF. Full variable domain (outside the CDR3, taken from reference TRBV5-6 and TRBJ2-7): DAGVTQSPTHLIKTRGQQVTLRCSPKSGHDTVSWYQQALGQGPQFIFQYYEEEERQRGNFPDRFSGHQFPNYSSELNVNALLLGDSALYLCASSLTYEQYFGPGTRLTVT.

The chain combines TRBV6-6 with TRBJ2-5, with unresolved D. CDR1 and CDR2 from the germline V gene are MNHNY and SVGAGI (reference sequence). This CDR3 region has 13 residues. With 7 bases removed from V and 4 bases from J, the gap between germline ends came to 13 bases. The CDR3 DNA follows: TGTGCCAGCAATAGTCCAGGAACAGAGACCCAGTACTTC. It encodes CASNSPGTETQYF.

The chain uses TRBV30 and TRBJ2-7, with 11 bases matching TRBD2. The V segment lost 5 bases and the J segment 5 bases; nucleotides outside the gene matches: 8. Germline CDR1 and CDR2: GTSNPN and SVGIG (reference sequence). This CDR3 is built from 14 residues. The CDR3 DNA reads TGTGCCTGGGTTAGCGGGGGGGCCATGCACGAGCAGTACTTC. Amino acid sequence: CAWVSGGAMHEQYF.

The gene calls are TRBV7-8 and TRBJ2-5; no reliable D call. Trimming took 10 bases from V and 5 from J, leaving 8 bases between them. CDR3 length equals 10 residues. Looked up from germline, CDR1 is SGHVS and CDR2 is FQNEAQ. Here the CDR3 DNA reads TGTGCCATCGGGTTGGAGACCCAGTACTTC. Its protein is CAIGLETQYF. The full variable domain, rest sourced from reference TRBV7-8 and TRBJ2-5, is GAGVSQSPRYKVAKRGQDVALRCDPISGHVSLFWYQQALGQGPEFLTYFQNEAQLDKSGLPSDRFFAERPEGSVSTLKIQRTQQEDSAVYLCAIGLETQYFGPGTRLLVL.

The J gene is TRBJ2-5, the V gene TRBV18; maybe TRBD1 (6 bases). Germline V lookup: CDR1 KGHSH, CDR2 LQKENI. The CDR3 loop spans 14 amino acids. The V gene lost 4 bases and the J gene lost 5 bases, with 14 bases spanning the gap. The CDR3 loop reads CASSLGQQPETQYF. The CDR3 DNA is TGTGCCAGCTCACTAGGACAGCAACCGGAGACCCAGTACTTC.

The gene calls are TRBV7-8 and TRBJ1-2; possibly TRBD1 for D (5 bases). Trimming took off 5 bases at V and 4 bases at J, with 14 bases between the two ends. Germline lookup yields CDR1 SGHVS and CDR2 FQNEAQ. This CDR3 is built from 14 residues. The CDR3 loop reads CASSPRQKTYGYTF. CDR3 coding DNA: TGTGCCAGCAGCCCACGACAGAAGACCTATGGCTACACCTTC. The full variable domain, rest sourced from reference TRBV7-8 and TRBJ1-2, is GAGVSQSPRYKVAKRGQDVALRCDPISGHVSLFWYQQALGQGPEFLTYFQNEAQLDKSGLPSDRFFAERPEGSVSTLKIQRTQQEDSAVYLCASSPRQKTYGYTFGSGTRLTVV.

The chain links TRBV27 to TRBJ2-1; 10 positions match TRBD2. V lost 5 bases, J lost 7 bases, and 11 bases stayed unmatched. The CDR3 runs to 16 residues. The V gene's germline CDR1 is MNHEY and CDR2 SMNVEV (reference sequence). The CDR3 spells CASSGLASGGPNEQFF. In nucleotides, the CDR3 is TGTGCCAGCAGTGGCCTCGCTAGCGGGGGCCCTAATGAGCAGTTCTTC.

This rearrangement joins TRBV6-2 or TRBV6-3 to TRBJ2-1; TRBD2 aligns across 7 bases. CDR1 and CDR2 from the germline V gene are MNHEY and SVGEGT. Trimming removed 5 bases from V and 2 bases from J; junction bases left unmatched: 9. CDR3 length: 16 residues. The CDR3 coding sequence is TGTGCCAGCAGTCTCCTAGCGGAGCCACCCTACAATGAGCAGTTCTTC. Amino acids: CASSLLAEPPYNEQFF.

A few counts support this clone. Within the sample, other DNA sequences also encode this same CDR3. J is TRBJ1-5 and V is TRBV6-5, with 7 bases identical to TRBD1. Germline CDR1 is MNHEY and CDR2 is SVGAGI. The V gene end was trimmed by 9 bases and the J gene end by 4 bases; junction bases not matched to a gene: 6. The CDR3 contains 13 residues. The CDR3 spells CASSGQQNQPQHF. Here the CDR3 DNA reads TGTGCCAGTTCGGGACAGCAAAATCAGCCCCAGCATTTT.

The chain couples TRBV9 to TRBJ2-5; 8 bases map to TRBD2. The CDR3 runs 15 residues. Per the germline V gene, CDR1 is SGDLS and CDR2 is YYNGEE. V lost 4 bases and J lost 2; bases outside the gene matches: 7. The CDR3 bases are TGTGCCAGCAGCCCCCTCGGGGGGGGGCAAGAGACCCAGTACTTC. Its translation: CASSPLGGGQETQYF.

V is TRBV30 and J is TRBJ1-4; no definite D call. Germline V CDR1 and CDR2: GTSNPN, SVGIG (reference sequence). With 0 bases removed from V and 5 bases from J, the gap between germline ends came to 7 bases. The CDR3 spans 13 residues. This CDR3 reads CAWSVSRNEKLFF. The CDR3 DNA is TGTGCCTGGAGTGTAAGTCGGAATGAAAAACTGTTTTTT.